The 17 T cell receptor beta chains given below trace back to one sample, sequenced in a study of blood T cell repertoires in COVID-19. Clones were sequenced by immunoSEQ multiplex PCR, and TCRdb holds only the in-frame ones, with some missing. The sample has about 270,000 clones; about 87% are singletons. Sequencing was carried out using peripheral blood. These receptors were taken from a human donor in a cohort sampled during active COVID-19.

The rearrangement uses TRBV20-1 and TRBJ2-2; D unresolved. The CDR3 runs 10 residues. Germline CDR1 and CDR2: DFQATT and SNEGSKA (reference sequence). V shed 4 bases and J shed 5 bases, with 2 bases lying between them. The CDR3 here is CSATTGELFF. Written as DNA, the CDR3 is TGCAGTGCTACAACCGGGGAGCTGTTTTTT.

This chain uses TRBV7-8 with TRBJ2-7, with D possibly being TRBD2 (6 bases). There are 15 residues in the CDR3. The germline gives CDR1 SGHVS, CDR2 FQNEAQ. V was pared by 3 bases and J by 1 base, with 13 bases between. The chain's CDR3 is CASSLAGKESYEQYF. The CDR3 DNA follows: TGTGCCAGCAGCTTGGCGGGGAAAGAATCCTACGAGCAGTACTTC.

The chain uses TRBV19 and TRBJ2-2; unclear D gene. Germline CDR1 reads LNHDA; CDR2 reads SQIVND (reference sequence). V was pared by 4 bases and J by 0 bases, with 9 bases between. The CDR3 runs 15 residues. The CDR3 here is CASSTVPANTGELFF. Written as DNA, the CDR3 is TGTGCCAGTAGTACTGTCCCCGCGAACACCGGGGAGCTGTTTTTT.

The chain is built from TRBV28 and TRBJ2-6, with D perhaps TRBD2 (5 bases). With 5 bases removed from V and 4 bases from J, the gap between germline ends came to 15 bases. Germline V gives CDR1 MDHEN, CDR2 SYDVKM. The CDR3 runs 16 residues. Here the CDR3 DNA reads TGTGCCAGCAGTCCCTCCCGGGGAGAAGGGGCCAACGTCCTGACTTTC. Amino acid sequence: CASSPSRGEGANVLTF.

The gene calls are TRBV12-3 or TRBV12-4 and TRBJ2-1, with 7 bases matching TRBD2. CDR3 length equals 13 residues. V lost 4 bases and J lost 6; bases outside the gene matches: 3. The CDR3 DNA is TGTGCCAGCAGTTGGGGAGGGCGCAATGAGCAGTTCTTC. Translation: CASSWGGRNEQFF.

At least ten counts were recorded for this clone. The genes are TRBV7-2 and TRBJ2-7; the D gene is possibly TRBD1 (6 bases). Looked up from germline, CDR1 is SGHTA and CDR2 is FQGNSA. V was cut by 5 bases and J by 0 bases, with 14 bases left in between. The CDR3 runs to 15 residues. The CDR3 protein is CASSESTGNSYEQYF. In DNA form, the CDR3 reads TGTGCCAGCAGCGAAAGCACAGGGAACTCCTACGAGCAGTACTTC.

This chain uses TRBV9 with TRBJ2-2, with no clear D. Germline loops: CDR1 SGDLS, CDR2 YYNGEE. The V end lost 4 bases, the J end lost 6 bases, and 10 bases lay between the germline ends. This CDR3 is built from 13 residues. CDR3 bases: TGTGCCAGCAGCTCCACTCGGGCCGGGGAGCTGTTTTTT. The encoded protein is CASSSTRAGELFF.

This clone was recorded a few times. The chain combines TRBV4-1 with TRBJ2-2; D possibly corresponds to TRBD1 (5 bases). The CDR3 contains 17 residues. Germline V lookup: CDR1 MGHRA, CDR2 YSYEKL. Deletions cut 1 base from V and 0 bases from J, with 12 bases between. The CDR3 region is CASSQVRTGPNTGELFF. CDR3 nucleotides: TGCGCCAGCAGCCAAGTTAGAACAGGTCCGAACACCGGGGAGCTGTTTTTT.

This clone has just one count. The chain recombines TRBV5-4 with TRBJ2-1; maybe TRBD2 (6 bases). Germline V gene sequence: CDR1 SGHNT, CDR2 YYREEE (reference sequence). This CDR3 region has 15 residues. V shed 6 bases and J shed 5 bases, with 18 bases lying between them. DNA of the CDR3: TGTGCCAGCAACCCGAGGCGGGGCAAAAACAATGAGCAGTTCTTC. As protein: CASNPRRGKNNEQFF.

The chain has TRBV11-2 and TRBJ2-7; possibly TRBD1 for D (5 bases). This CDR3 has 15 residues. The germline CDR1 and CDR2 sequences are SGHAT and FQNNGV. Between the trimmed V and J ends, which lost 4 bases and 2 bases, there was a span of 15 bases. The CDR3 DNA sequence: TGTGCCAGCAGCTCCTTTGAAAGGGGCACCTACGAGCAGTACTTC. Its protein product is CASSSFERGTYEQYF.

This chain links TRBV10-2 with TRBJ2-7; 8 positions match TRBD2. Germline CDR1 reads WSHSY; CDR2 reads SAAADI. CDR3 length: 15 amino acids. With 4 bases clipped from V and 0 bases from J, the junction kept 5 bases outside the gene matches. The CDR3 region has the DNA TGCGCCAGCAGTGGACTAGCGAGAGGCTCCTACGAGCAGTACTTC. Residues: CASSGLARGSYEQYF.

In its sample, this clone was seen once. The chain links TRBV6-4 to TRBJ2-2, with a possible D match to TRBD2 (5 bases). Germline CDR1 reads MRHNA; CDR2 reads SNTAGT. The CDR3 totals 14 residues. Trimming stripped 6 bases from V and 5 bases from J, with 13 bases between. The CDR3, as DNA: TGTGCCAGCAGAGCTTCCGGGAAAACCGGGGAGCTGTTTTTT. Amino acids: CASRASGKTGELFF.

This chain joins TRBV2 and TRBJ1-5; 9 bases map to TRBD1. CDR1 and CDR2 (germline): SNHLY, FYNNEI. The CDR3 totals 16 residues. Trimming cost V 6 bases and J 13 bases; bases outside gene matches: 19. The CDR3, as DNA: TGTGCCAGCAGGGAAAGGGGGGGACAGGGTAGAAAGTTTCAGCATTTT. It translates to CASRERGGQGRKFQHF.

The J gene is TRBJ1-4, the V gene TRBV6-2 or TRBV6-3, with unresolved D. The germline V gene encodes CDR1 MNHEY and CDR2 SVGEGT. This CDR3 spans 16 amino acids. The germline V and J ends were trimmed by 6 bases and 12 bases, with 26 bases remaining between them. The CDR3 region is CASSRNLRGRDMELFF. CDR3 nucleotides: TGTGCCAGCAGCCGCAATCTACGAGGACGGGATATGGAACTGTTTTTT.

The chain has TRBV18 and TRBJ1-6; D remains ambiguous. The CDR3 loop spans 18 amino acids. V lost 4 bases and J 0 bases, leaving 16 bases between the germline ends. The germline V gene encodes CDR1 KGHSH and CDR2 LQKENI. CDR3 bases: TGTGCCAGCTCACAAAGGAGGAAGGAGGGCTCCTATAATTCACCCCTCCACTTT. This sequence encodes CASSQRRKEGSYNSPLHF.

The chain recombines TRBV11-3 with TRBJ1-1; 9 nucleotides agree with TRBD1. The germline CDR1 and CDR2 sequences are SGHNT and YENEEA. The CDR3 length is 15 residues. Trimming took 5 bases from V and 5 from J; bases not matched to a gene: 9. The CDR3 DNA is TGTGCCAGCAGCCCGGGAGGACAGGGGAGAACTGAAGCTTTCTTT. Its translation is CASSPGGQGRTEAFF.

This sequence joins TRBV18 and TRBJ1-4, with D unclear. V dropped 2 bases and J dropped 0 bases, with 10 bases sitting between them. CDR1 and CDR2 (germline): KGHSH, LQKENI. The CDR3 contains 16 residues. CDR3 sequence reads: CASSPVAPATNEKLFF. CDR3 in DNA: TGTGCCAGCTCACCAGTGGCACCAGCAACTAATGAAAAACTGTTTTTT.